The rows below give T cell receptor beta chains drawn from one sample of a study of T-cell reconstitution after alpha-beta-depleted transplantation in children. TCRdb analysed the PCR reads with MiXCR anew, one entry per CDR3 protein. The top ten clones hold over 4.5% of a sample with about 420,000 distinct CDR3 sequences, approximately 10% of them seen once. The input for sequencing was PBMCs from the stem cell graft donor, taken from the stem cell graft. These receptor sequences come from a human donor who donated a stem cell graft to a child with acute myeloid leukemia. CDR3s leave out the opening cysteine and the closing phenylalanine or tryptophan.

j_call,v_call,cdr3_aa
TRBJ2-7,TRBV29-1,SGAPGLGYEQY
TRBJ2-1,TRBV5-8,ASSRLTTTNEQF
TRBJ2-1,TRBV7-2,ASTEQGVSYNEQF
TRBJ2-7,TRBV28,ASSLSRGEQY
TRBJ2-3,TRBV20-1,SARDLNFLAGDTQY
TRBJ1-2,TRBV20-1,SASPGTGVYGYT
TRBJ1-6,TRBV7-2,ASSLRAPVNSPLH
TRBJ2-5,TRBV5-1,ASSIDRVKTQY
TRBJ1-2,TRBV15,ATSRDRGNYGYT
TRBJ2-7,TRBV4-1,ASSQDSGVEQY
TRBJ2-3,TRBV11-2,ASSLKAGSTDTQY
TRBJ2-1,TRBV21-1,ASSKWLPTLFDEQF
TRBJ2-5,TRBV20-1,SASRRGGRETQY
TRBJ1-1,TRBV27,ASSEKNTEAF
TRBJ2-1,TRBV11-3,ASSSLEGVQNSYNEQF
TRBJ2-1,TRBV3-1,ASSQVGTSSVEQF
TRBJ2-4,TRBV5-6,ASSSSLRGTKNIQY
TRBJ1-2,TRBV20-1,SARILGTNYGYT
TRBJ2-3,TRBV5-6,ASSSSTGADTQY
TRBJ2-3,TRBV29-1,SVDPSGSQY
TRBJ1-2,TRBV27,ASRGLGGGSYGYT
TRBJ2-1,TRBV11-2,ASSLDPGVSEQF
TRBJ2-2,TRBV6-1,AIRAGVGTGELF
TRBJ2-5,TRBV4-3,ASSQETGQGGETQY
TRBJ1-1,TRBV12-3/TRBV12-4,ASSQEWNTEAF
TRBJ1-2,TRBV10-3,AISETPGGAYGYT
TRBJ2-2,TRBV20-1,CAIVGGRNTGELF
TRBJ1-1,TRBV12-3/TRBV12-4,ASSFSRDAEAF
TRBJ2-2,TRBV3-1,ASSPEGPGHTGELF
TRBJ2-5,TRBV5-1,ASSEDSGLAYEETQY
TRBJ2-3,TRBV5-6,ASSLVPFFYVRRGPDTQY
TRBJ2-3,TRBV6-1,ASTQYGQSTDTQY
TRBJ2-1,TRBV20-1,SARDPRAGISYNEQF
TRBJ2-1,TRBV5-5,ASSLGFYNEQF
TRBJ1-4,TRBV29-1,SVGVGGVTNEKLF
TRBJ1-1,TRBV27,ASTKGVSSEAF
TRBJ1-3,TRBV5-5,ASSELGRLSGNTIY
TRBJ2-2,TRBV29-1,SGGQGANTGELF
TRBJ1-4,TRBV18,ASSPGRGEKLF
TRBJ2-7,TRBV29-1,SVSKPGPGSYEQY
TRBJ1-2,TRBV12-3/TRBV12-4,ASSSPGSTNGYT
TRBJ2-4,TRBV7-3,ASSPGMLAKNIQY
TRBJ2-2,TRBV12-3/TRBV12-4,ASSYKGELF
TRBJ1-1,TRBV20-1,SLRTGENTEAF
TRBJ1-3,TRBV28,ASSLPTGGTGNTIY
TRBJ2-3,TRBV29-1,SADRGQRTDTQY
TRBJ1-1,TRBV5-5,ASSLGEVGEAF
TRBJ1-3,TRBV20-1,SARGQGWGNTIY
TRBJ2-3,TRBV4-1,ASSQVPCTDTQY
TRBJ1-6,TRBV12-3/TRBV12-4,ASSPRRQNNSPLH